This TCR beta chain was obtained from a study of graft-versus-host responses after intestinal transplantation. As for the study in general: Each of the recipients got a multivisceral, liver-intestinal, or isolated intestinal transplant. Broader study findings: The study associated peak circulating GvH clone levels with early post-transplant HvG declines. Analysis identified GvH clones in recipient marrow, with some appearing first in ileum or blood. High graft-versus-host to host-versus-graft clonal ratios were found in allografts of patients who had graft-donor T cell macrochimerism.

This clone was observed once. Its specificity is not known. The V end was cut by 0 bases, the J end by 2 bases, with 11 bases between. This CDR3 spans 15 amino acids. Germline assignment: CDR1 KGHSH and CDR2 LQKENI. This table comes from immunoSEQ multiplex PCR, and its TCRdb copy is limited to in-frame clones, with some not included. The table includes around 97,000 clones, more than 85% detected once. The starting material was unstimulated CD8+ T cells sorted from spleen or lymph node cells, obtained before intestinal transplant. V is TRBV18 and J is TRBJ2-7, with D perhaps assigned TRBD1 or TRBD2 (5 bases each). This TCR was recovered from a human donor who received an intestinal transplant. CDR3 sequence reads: CASSPPGRETYEQYF. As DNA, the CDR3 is TGTGCCAGCTCACCACCGGGACGAGAGACCTACGAGCAGTACTTC.